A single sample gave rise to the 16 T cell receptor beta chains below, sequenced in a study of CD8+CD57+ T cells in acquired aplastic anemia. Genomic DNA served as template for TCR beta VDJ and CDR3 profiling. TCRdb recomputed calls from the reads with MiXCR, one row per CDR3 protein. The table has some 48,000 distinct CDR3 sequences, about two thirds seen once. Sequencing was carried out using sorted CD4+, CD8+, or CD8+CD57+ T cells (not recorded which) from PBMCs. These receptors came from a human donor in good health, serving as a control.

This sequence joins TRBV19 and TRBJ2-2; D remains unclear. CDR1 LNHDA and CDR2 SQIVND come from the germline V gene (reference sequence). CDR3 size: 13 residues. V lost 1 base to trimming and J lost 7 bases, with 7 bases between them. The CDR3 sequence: CASSIGSVGELFF. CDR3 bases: TGTGCCAGTAGTATAGGGTCCGTCGGGGAGCTGTTTTTT.

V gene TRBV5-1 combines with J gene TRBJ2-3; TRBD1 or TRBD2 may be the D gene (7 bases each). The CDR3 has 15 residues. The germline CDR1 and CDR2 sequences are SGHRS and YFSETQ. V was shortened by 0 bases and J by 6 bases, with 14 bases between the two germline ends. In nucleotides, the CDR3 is TGCGCCAGCAGCTTGGAGGCAGGGGGAGGGGATACGCAGTATTTT. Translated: CASSLEAGGGDTQYF.

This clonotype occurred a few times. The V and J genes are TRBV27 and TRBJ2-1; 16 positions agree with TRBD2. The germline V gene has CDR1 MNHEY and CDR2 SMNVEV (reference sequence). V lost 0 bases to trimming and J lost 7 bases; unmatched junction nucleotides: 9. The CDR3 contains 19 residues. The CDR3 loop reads CASSLSRGLAGGLGNEQFF. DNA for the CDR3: TGTGCCAGCAGTTTATCGAGGGGACTAGCGGGAGGGCTGGGGAATGAGCAGTTCTTC.

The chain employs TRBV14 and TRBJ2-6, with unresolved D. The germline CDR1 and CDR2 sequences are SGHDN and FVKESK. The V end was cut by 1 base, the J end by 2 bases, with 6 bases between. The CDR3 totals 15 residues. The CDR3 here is CASSQVRTGANVLTF. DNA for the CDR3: TGTGCCAGCAGCCAAGTCAGAACTGGGGCCAACGTCCTGACTTTC.

The CDR3 sequence is CASSGGAGEGSPLHF. CDR3 DNA sequence: TGCGCCAGCAGCGGGGGCGCTGGGGAAGGCTCACCCCTCCACTTT. This chain joins TRBV5-1 and TRBJ1-6; possible D gene TRBD1, 6 bases. Per the germline V gene, CDR1 is SGHRS and CDR2 is YFSETQ. V dropped 4 bases and J dropped 10 bases, with 18 bases sitting between them. CDR3 length: 15 residues.

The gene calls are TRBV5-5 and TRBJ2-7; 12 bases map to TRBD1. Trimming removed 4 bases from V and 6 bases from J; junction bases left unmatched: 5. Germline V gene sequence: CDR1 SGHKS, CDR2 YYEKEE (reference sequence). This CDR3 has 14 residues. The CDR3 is CASSRGQGAFEQYF. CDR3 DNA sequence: TGTGCCAGCAGCCGGGGACAGGGGGCGTTCGAGCAGTACTTC.

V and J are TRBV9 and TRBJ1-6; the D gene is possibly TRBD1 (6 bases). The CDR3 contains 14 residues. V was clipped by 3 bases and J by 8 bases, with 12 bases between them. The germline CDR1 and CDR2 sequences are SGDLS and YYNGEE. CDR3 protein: CASSEQGLDSPLHF. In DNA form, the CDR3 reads TGTGCCAGCAGCGAGCAGGGGTTGGATTCACCCCTCCACTTT.

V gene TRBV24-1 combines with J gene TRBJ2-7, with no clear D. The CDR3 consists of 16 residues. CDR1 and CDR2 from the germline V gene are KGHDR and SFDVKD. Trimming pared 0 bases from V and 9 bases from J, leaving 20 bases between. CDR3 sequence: CATSDLVLLTSDGQYF. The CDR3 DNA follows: TGTGCCACCAGTGATTTGGTATTATTGACATCCGACGGGCAGTACTTC.

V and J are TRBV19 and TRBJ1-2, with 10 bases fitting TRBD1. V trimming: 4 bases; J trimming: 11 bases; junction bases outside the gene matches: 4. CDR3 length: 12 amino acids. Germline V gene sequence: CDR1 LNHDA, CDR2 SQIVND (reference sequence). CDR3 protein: CASSTWDRGYTF. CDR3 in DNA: TGTGCCAGTAGTACCTGGGACAGGGGTTACACCTTC.

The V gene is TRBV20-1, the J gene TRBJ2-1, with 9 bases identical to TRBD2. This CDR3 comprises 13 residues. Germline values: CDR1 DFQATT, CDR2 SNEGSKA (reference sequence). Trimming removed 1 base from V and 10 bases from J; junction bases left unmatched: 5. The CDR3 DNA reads TGCAGTGCTAGAGGTCTAGCGGGAACAGAGCAGTTCTTC. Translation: CSARGLAGTEQFF.

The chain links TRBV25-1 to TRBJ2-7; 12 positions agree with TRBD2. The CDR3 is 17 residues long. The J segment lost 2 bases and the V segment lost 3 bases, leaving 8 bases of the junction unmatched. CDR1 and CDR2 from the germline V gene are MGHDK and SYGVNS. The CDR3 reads CASSDPASGRAAYEQYF. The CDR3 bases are TGTGCCAGCAGTGACCCCGCTAGCGGGAGGGCCGCCTACGAGCAGTACTTC.

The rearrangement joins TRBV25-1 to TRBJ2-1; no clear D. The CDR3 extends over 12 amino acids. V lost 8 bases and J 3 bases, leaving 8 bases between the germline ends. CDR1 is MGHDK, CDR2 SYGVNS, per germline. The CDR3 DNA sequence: TGTGCCAGCCGGACGGACTACAATGAGCAGTTCTTC. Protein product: CASRTDYNEQFF.

The CDR3 DNA follows: TGTGCCAGCAGTGAAGAGGGACAGGCGCTTTATGGCTACACCTTC. It specifies CASSEEGQALYGYTF. The rearrangement joins TRBV25-1 to TRBJ1-2; 8 bases fit TRBD1. Germline CDR1 is MGHDK and CDR2 is SYGVNS. V shed 2 bases, J shed 5 bases, and the junction held 7 bases outside the gene matches. This CDR3 region has 15 residues.

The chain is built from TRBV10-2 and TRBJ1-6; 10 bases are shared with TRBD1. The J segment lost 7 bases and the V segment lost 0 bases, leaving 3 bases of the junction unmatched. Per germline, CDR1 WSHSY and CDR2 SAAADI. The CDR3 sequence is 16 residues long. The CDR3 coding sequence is TGCGCCAGCAGTGAGTCCTTGACAGGGGGCAATTCACCCCTCCACTTT. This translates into CASSESLTGGNSPLHF.

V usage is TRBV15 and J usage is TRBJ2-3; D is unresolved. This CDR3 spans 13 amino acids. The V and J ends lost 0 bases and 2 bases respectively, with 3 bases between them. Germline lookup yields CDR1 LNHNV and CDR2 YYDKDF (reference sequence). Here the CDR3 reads CATSREITDTQYF. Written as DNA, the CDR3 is TGTGCCACCAGCAGAGAAATCACAGATACGCAGTATTTT.

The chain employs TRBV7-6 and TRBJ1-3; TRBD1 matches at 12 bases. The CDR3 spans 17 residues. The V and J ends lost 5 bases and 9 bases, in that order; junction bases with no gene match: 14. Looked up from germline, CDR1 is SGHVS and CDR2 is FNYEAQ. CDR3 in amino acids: CASSVEGQGAPGSTIYF. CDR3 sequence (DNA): TGTGCCAGCAGCGTCGAGGGACAGGGGGCCCCAGGGAGCACCATATATTTT.